This T cell receptor (beta chain) was observed in a study of PD-L1 blockade in urothelial cancer. Study summary: Median blood clonality was roughly 0.088, with more than 75,000 unique TCRs.

Time point denoted: pretreatment peripheral blood. The protocol was immunoSEQ multiplex PCR, while the TCRdb copy is restricted to in-frame clones and leaves out a portion. The data contain tens of thousands of clones, approximately 78% of them seen just once; the ten biggest clones take up 1.5% to 2%. This clonotype originated in a man between 70 and 80 years old with urothelial cancer. Sequencing used PBMCs, obtained around atezolizumab (anti-PD-L1) treatment.

CDR3 residues: CASSRLGQGAGYTF. In DNA form, the CDR3 reads TGTGCCAGCAGCCGGCTAGGACAGGGGGCTGGCTACACCTTC. V usage is TRBV4-2 and J usage is TRBJ1-2; 11 bases match TRBD1. CDR3 length equals 14 residues. CDR1 is LGHNA, CDR2 YNFKEQ, per germline. V was clipped by 4 bases and J by 7 bases; unmatched bases: 5.